This entry concerns a single T cell receptor beta chain. Each cfDNA sample had a fixed 40 ng loaded. Sequencing was performed with immunoSEQ multiplex PCR; in TCRdb, only in-frame clones are kept and a portion is missing. The sample consists of around 880 clones, about nine tenths of them appearing once. V lost 2 bases, J lost 2 bases, and 18 bases lay in between. This CDR3 has 17 amino acids. Germline V gene data show CDR1 as MNHNS and CDR2 as SASEGT. These data originate in a study of blood T cell dynamics during melanoma immunotherapy. Described time point: pre-treatment baseline. The input for sequencing was cell-free DNA from blood, taken from a patient treated with checkpoint blockade. The chain couples TRBV6-1 to TRBJ1-2, with D possibly matching TRBD1 (5 bases). This sequence originates from a human donor with melanoma. CDR3 sequence (DNA): TGTGCCAGCAGTGAACCCCAGGGTCGGCGAACAAACTATGGCTACACCTTC. Amino acid sequence: CASSEPQGRRTNYGYTF.